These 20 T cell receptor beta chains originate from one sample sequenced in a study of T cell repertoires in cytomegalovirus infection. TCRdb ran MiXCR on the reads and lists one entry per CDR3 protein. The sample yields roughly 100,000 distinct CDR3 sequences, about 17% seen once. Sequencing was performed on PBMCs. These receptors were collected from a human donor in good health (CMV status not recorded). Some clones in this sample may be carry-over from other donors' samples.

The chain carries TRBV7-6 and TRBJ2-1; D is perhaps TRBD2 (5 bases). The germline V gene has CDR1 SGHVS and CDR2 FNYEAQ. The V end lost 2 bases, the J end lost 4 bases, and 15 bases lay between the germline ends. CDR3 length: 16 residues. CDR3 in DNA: TGTGCCAGCAGCTTATACCGGGGTAGAGTTTACAATGAGCAGTTCTTC. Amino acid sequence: CASSLYRGRVYNEQFF.

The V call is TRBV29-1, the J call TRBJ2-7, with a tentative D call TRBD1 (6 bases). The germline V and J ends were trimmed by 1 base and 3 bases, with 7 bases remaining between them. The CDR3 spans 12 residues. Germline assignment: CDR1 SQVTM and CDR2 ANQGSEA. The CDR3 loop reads CSVEVQGYEQYF. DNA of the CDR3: TGCAGCGTTGAAGTACAGGGCTACGAGCAGTACTTC.

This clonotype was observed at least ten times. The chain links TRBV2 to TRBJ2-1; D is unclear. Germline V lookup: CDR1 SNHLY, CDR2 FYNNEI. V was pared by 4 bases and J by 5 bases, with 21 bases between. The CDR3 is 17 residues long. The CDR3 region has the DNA TGTGCCAGCAGTGTTGGCCGAGACACACAAACCAACAATGAGCAGTTCTTC. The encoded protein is CASSVGRDTQTNNEQFF.

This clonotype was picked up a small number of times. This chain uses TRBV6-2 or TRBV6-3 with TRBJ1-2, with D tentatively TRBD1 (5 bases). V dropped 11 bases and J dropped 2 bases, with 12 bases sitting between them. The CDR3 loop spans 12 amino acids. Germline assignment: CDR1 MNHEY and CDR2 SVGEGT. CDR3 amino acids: CAGAGGNYGYTF. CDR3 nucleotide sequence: TGTGCCGGCGCCGGGGGAAACTATGGCTACACCTTC.

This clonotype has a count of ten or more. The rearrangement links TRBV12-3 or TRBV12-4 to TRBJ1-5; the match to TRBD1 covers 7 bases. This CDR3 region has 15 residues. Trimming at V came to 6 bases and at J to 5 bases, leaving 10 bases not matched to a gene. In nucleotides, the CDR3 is TGTGCCAGCAGGTCCGCTGACAGGGTTGATCAGCCCCAGCATTTT. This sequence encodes CASRSADRVDQPQHF.

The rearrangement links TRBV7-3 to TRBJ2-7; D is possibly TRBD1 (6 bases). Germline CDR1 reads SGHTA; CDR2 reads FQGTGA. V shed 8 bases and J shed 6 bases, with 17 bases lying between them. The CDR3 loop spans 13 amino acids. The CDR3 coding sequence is TGTGCCAGCTCACGGACAGTGTCAGGCGAGCAGTACTTC. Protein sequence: CASSRTVSGEQYF.

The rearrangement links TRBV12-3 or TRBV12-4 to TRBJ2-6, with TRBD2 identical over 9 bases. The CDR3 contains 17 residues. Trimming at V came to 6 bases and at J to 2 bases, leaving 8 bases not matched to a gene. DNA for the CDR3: TGTGCCAGCAGCACGCGGGGGGGACTCCCTGGGGCCAACGTCCTGACTTTC. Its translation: CASSTRGGLPGANVLTF.

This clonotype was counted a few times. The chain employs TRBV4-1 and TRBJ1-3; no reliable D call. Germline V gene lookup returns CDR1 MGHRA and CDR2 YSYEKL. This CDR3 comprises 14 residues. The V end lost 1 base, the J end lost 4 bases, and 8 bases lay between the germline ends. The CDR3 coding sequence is TGCGCCAGCAGCCAAGGAGAGGGAGGAAACACCATATATTTT. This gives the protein CASSQGEGGNTIYF.

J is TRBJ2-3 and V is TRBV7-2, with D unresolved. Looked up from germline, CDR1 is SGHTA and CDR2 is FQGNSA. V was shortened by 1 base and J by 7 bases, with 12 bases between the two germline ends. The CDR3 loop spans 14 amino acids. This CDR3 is CASSLDGSGYTQYF. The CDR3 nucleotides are TGTGCCAGCAGCTTAGACGGATCCGGGTATACGCAGTATTTT.

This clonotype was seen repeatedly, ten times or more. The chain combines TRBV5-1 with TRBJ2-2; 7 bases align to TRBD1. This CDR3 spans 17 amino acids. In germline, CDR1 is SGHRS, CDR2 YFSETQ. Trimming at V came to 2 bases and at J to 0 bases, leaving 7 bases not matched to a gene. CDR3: CASSLKSGQTNTGELFF. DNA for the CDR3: TGCGCCAGCAGCTTAAAATCGGGACAGACGAACACCGGGGAGCTGTTTTTT. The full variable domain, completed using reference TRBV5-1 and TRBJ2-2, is KAGVTQTPRYLIKTRGQQVTLSCSPISGHRSVSWYQQTPGQGLQFLFEYFSETQRNKGNFPGRFSGRQFSNSRSEMNVSTLELGDSALYLCASSLKSGQTNTGELFFGEGSRLTVL.

CDR3 loop: CASSPHGGEMGYEQYF. The CDR3 DNA is TGTGCCAGCTCCCCCCATGGAGGGGAAATGGGATACGAGCAGTACTTC. The chain uses TRBV18 and TRBJ2-7; possibly TRBD2 for D (6 bases). Germline values: CDR1 KGHSH, CDR2 LQKENI. Between the trimmed V and J ends, which lost 6 bases and 4 bases, there was a span of 22 bases. The CDR3 extends over 16 amino acids. Filled out from reference TRBV18 and TRBJ2-7, the complete variable domain reads NAGVMQNPRHLVRRRGQEARLRCSPMKGHSHVYWYRQLPEEGLKFMVYLQKENIIDESGMPKERFSAEFPKEGPSILRIQQVVRGDSAAYFCASSPHGGEMGYEQYFGPGTRLTVT.

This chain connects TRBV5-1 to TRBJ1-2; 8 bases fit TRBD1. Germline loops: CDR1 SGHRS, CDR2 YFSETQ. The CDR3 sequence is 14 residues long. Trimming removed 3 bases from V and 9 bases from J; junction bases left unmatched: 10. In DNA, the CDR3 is TGCGCCAGCAGCTCGGTGACAGGGGAGAGGAGCTACACCTTC. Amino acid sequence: CASSSVTGERSYTF.

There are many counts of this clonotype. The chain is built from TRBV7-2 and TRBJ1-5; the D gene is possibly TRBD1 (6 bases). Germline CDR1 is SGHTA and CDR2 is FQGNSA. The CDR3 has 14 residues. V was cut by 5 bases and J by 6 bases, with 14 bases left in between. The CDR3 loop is CASSPGMGAQPQHF. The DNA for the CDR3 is TGTGCCAGCAGCCCTGGAATGGGGGCTCAGCCCCAGCATTTT.

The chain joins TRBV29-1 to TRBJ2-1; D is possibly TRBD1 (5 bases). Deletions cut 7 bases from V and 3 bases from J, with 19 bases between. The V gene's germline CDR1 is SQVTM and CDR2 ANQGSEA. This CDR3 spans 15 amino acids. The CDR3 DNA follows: TGCAGCGCCGGTGGAGCCAGGGCTTTCTACAATGAGCAGTTCTTC. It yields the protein CSAGGARAFYNEQFF.

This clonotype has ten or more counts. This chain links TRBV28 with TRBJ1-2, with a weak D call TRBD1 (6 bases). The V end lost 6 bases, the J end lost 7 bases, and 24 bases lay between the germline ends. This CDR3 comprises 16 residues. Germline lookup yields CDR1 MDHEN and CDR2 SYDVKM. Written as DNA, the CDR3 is TGTGCCAGCAGCTGGCGCCTGTCGGCAGGGGTCCGTGGCTACACCTTC. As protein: CASSWRLSAGVRGYTF.

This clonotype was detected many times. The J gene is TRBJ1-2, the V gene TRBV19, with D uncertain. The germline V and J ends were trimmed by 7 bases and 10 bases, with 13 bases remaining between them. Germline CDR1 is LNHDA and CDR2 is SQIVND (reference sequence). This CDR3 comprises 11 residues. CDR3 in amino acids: CASKSSLDYTF. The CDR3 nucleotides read TGTGCCAGTAAGAGCAGTCTTGACTACACCTTC.

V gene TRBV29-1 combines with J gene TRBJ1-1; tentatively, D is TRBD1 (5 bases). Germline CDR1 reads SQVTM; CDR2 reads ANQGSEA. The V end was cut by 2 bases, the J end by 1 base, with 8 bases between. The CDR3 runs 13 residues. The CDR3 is CSVERGANTEAFF. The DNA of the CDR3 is TGCAGCGTTGAAAGAGGGGCGAACACTGAAGCTTTCTTT.

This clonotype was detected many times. The CDR3 sequence: CASSSPTLAGTQYF. In nucleotides, the CDR3 is TGTGCCAGCAGCTCCCCAACTCTGGCGGGTACGCAGTATTTT. The V gene is TRBV7-2, the J gene TRBJ2-3, with D perhaps matching TRBD2 (5 bases). This CDR3 spans 14 amino acids. Germline CDR1 SGHTA, CDR2 FQGNSA. Between the trimmed V and J ends, which lost 4 bases and 8 bases, there was a span of 16 bases.

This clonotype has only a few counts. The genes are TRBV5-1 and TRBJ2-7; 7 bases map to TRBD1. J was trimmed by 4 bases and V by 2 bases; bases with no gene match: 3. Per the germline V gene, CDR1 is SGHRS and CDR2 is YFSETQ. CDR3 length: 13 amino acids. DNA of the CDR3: TGCGCCAGCAGCTTCGAGGGGGCGTACGAGCAGTACTTC. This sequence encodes CASSFEGAYEQYF.

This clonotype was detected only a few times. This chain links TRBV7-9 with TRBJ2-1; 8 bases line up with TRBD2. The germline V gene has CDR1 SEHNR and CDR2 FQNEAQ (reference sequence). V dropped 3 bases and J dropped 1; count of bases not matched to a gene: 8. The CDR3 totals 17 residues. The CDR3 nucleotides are TGTGCCAGCAGCTTGAGTCGGGGGGGCCTTTCCTACAATGAGCAGTTCTTC. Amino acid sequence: CASSLSRGGLSYNEQFF.